The 25 T cell receptor beta chains given below trace back to one sample, sequenced in a study of T-cell memory formation after mild COVID-19 listed by TCRdb under 2021. Library generation was performed with 5' RACE. The instrument given in TCRdb is Illumina NovaSeq 6000. In TCRdb, the public reads were trimmed at Q25 with fastp and aligned with MiXCR, with productive beta chains retained. CDR3 protein duplicates are merged, each entry listing the most common genes and DNA. For this sample there are around 340,000 distinct CDR3 sequences; 13% to 15% appear just once. Of the sample, 20% to 25% is held by the ten largest clones. The sample consisted of PBMCs or a T cell subset sorted from them (not recorded which). The receptors were sampled from a man aged 18 to 30 who had mild COVID-19 (a few samples of this study predate the infection). The sample titles of this study are shuffled in the database, so cell type and time point are left out; the donor was told from shared clones.

J is TRBJ2-2 and V is TRBV5-1; 7 positions match TRBD2. This CDR3 has 17 residues. Germline CDR1 and CDR2: SGHRS and YFSETQ. J gave up 4 bases and V 6 bases, and 15 bases lay outside the gene matches. The DNA for the CDR3 is TGCGCCAGCACCCTGCTTTCGGGAGGTGGCCTCACCGGGGAGCTGTTTTTT. The encoded protein is CASTLLSGGGLTGELFF.

This chain joins TRBV6-6 and TRBJ2-7, with 11 bases fitting TRBD1. J gave up 4 bases and V 6 bases, and 5 bases lay outside the gene matches. CDR3 length: 14 residues. CDR1 is MNHNY, CDR2 SVGAGI, per germline (reference sequence). The CDR3, as DNA: TGTGCCAGCAGGGTGGGACAGGGGGTGTACGAGCAGTACTTC. Translated, it gives CASRVGQGVYEQYF.

The CDR3 reads CASSLSLGQGAYEQYF. The CDR3 DNA reads TGCGCCAGCAGCCTTAGTCTGGGACAGGGGGCCTACGAGCAGTACTTC. The chain employs TRBV4-3 and TRBJ2-7; 11 nucleotides line up with TRBD1. CDR3 length equals 16 residues. V trimming: 4 bases; J trimming: 2 bases; junction bases outside the gene matches: 7. Germline-derived CDR1 and CDR2 are LGHNA and YSLEER.

This chain connects TRBV15 to TRBJ2-7, with a tentative D call TRBD2 (5 bases). V was trimmed by 2 bases and J by 4 bases, leaving 18 bases between them. The length of the CDR3 is 16 residues. Looked up from germline, CDR1 is LNHNV and CDR2 is YYDKDF (reference sequence). In DNA form, the CDR3 reads TGTGCCACCAGCAGAATACCCCTCGGAGGAAGGTACGAGCAGTACGTC. It specifies CATSRIPLGGRYEQYV.

The chain employs TRBV6-5 and TRBJ1-3; no clear D gene. Between the trimmed V and J ends, which lost 0 bases and 0 bases, there was a span of 9 bases. Looked up from germline, CDR1 is MNHEY and CDR2 is SVGAGI. The CDR3 is 16 amino acids. CDR3 region: CASSYSITSSGNTIYF. The CDR3 region has the DNA TGTGCCAGCAGTTACTCGATCACTTCCTCTGGAAACACCATATATTTT.

The rearrangement joins TRBV28 to TRBJ1-1; TRBD1 agrees at 9 bases. V lost 2 bases and J lost 1; bases outside the gene matches: 5. Germline CDR1 MDHEN, CDR2 SYDVKM. There are 16 residues in the CDR3. DNA for the CDR3: TGTGCCAGCAGTTTAATACAGGGGGCAGGGAACACTGAAGCTTTCTTT. It specifies CASSLIQGAGNTEAFF.

The gene calls are TRBV7-2 and TRBJ1-1; 8 bases map to TRBD1. The CDR3 extends over 18 amino acids. CDR1 and CDR2 from the germline V gene are SGHTA and FQGNSA. Unmatched junction bases numbered 15, after V lost 5 bases and J lost 1 base. CDR3 bases: TGTGCCAGCAGCCCAGGACAGGGAGGGTCCTCTTGGAACACTGAAGCTTTCTTT. Protein product: CASSPGQGGSSWNTEAFF.

The rearrangement joins TRBV11-3 to TRBJ2-1; possibly TRBD2 for D (7 bases). CDR3 size: 15 residues. CDR1 and CDR2 from the germline V gene are SGHNT and YENEEA. Trimming left V 0 bases short and J 8 bases short, with 14 bases between. Here the CDR3 reads CASSLEGRGHDEQFF. The CDR3 region has the DNA TGTGCCAGCAGCTTAGAGGGGAGGGGACACGATGAGCAGTTCTTC.

This clonotype was seen more than once but under ten times. The V and J genes are TRBV7-6 and TRBJ2-7, with a tentative D call TRBD1 (5 bases). The germline gives CDR1 SGHVS, CDR2 FNYEAQ. CDR3 length equals 17 residues. The ends were cut back, 5 bases at V and 2 bases at J, with 22 bases in the middle. CDR3 DNA: TGTGCCAGCAGCCCTCTCCCCCTGCAGGGCCCAGCCTACGAGCAGTACTTC. Amino acids: CASSPLPLQGPAYEQYF.

This rearrangement joins TRBV5-1 to TRBJ1-3; D is uncertain. From germline, CDR1 is SGHRS and CDR2 YFSETQ. CDR3 size: 14 residues. V was cut by 4 bases and J by 0 bases, with 8 bases left in between. CDR3 amino acids: CASSQEFSGNTIYF. DNA of the CDR3: TGCGCCAGCAGCCAAGAGTTCTCTGGAAACACCATATATTTT. Based on the CDR3 plus reference TRBV5-1 and TRBJ1-3, the full variable domain is KAGVTQTPRYLIKTRGQQVTLSCSPISGHRSVSWYQQTPGQGLQFLFEYFSETQRNKGNFPGRFSGRQFSNSRSEMNVSTLELGDSALYLCASSQEFSGNTIYFGEGSWLTVV.

The chain uses TRBV4-3 and TRBJ1-5; D unresolved. The CDR3 contains 16 residues. The germline V and J ends were trimmed by 0 bases and 8 bases, with 17 bases remaining between them. Germline V gene lookup returns CDR1 LGHNA and CDR2 YSLEER. CDR3 nucleotide sequence: TGCGCCAGCAGCCAAGAACGGGCACAGCCCTTGGAGCCCCAGCATTTT. This sequence encodes CASSQERAQPLEPQHF.

The V gene is TRBV6-1, the J gene TRBJ2-4; D unclear. Deletions cut 2 bases from V and 6 bases from J, with 8 bases between. The length of the CDR3 is 13 residues. The germline V gene encodes CDR1 MNHNS and CDR2 SASEGT. CDR3 DNA sequence: TGTGCCAGCAGTGAATTCTTGGGAAACATTCAGTACTTC. Translation: CASSEFLGNIQYF.

This clonotype came up a few times. This chain uses TRBV10-3 with TRBJ2-3, with D tentatively TRBD1 (5 bases). Trimming stripped 4 bases from V and 0 bases from J, with 11 bases between. CDR1 is ENHRY, CDR2 SYGVKD, per germline. The CDR3 length is 15 residues. The CDR3 region is CAISVSTASTDTQYF. The CDR3 DNA reads TGTGCCATCAGTGTCTCGACAGCCAGCACAGATACGCAGTATTTT.

This clonotype came up many times. The chain carries TRBV20-1 and TRBJ2-1; TRBD1 might be the D (5 bases). Germline CDR1 is DFQATT and CDR2 is SNEGSKA (reference sequence). Trimming shortened V by 5 bases and J by 8 bases, and 10 bases separated the two germline ends. The CDR3 consists of 11 residues. This CDR3 reads CSAQGSDEQFF. CDR3 sequence (DNA): TGCAGTGCTCAGGGTTCCGATGAGCAGTTCTTC.

The chain joins TRBV28 to TRBJ2-3; D perhaps matches TRBD1 (5 bases). Per the germline V gene, CDR1 is MDHEN and CDR2 is SYDVKM. This CDR3 is built from 15 residues. Trimming removed 1 base at V and 2 bases at J, with 10 bases between. CDR3 nucleotides: TGTGCCAGCAGTTTATTAGGGGCCCTCACAGATACGCAGTATTTT. Its protein product is CASSLLGALTDTQYF.

This clonotype was recorded a few times. V is TRBV7-2 and J is TRBJ2-7; weak D call: TRBD2 (6 bases). The CDR3 has 15 residues. V was cut by 6 bases and J by 3 bases, with 18 bases left in between. Germline loops: CDR1 SGHTA, CDR2 FQGNSA. CDR3 amino acids: CASSYTGRKSYEQYF. CDR3 coding DNA: TGTGCCAGCAGTTACACTGGGAGGAAGAGCTACGAGCAGTACTTC. Full variable domain (remainder filled in from reference TRBV7-2 and TRBJ2-7): GAGVSQSPSNKVTEKGKDVELRCDPISGHTALYWYRQSLGQGLEFLIYFQGNSAPDKSGLPSDRFSAERTGGSVSTLTIQRTQQEDSAVYLCASSYTGRKSYEQYFGPGTRLTVT.

In its sample, this clonotype was seen a few times. The rearrangement joins TRBV20-1 to TRBJ2-7; weak D call: TRBD1 (6 bases). The CDR3 is 12 residues long. Per the germline V gene, CDR1 is DFQATT and CDR2 is SNEGSKA (reference sequence). Trimming removed 6 bases from V and 6 bases from J, with 15 bases in between. CDR3 residues: CSAPRGWGEQYF. As DNA, the CDR3 is TGCAGTGCCCCCAGGGGATGGGGCGAGCAGTACTTC.

This clonotype was seen repeatedly, ten times or more. This chain uses TRBV12-3 or TRBV12-4 with TRBJ2-3; 11 bases are shared with TRBD1. This CDR3 has 15 amino acids. V lost 6 bases and J lost 3; bases outside the gene matches: 5. The CDR3 protein is CASSPGQGGTDTQYF. CDR3 nucleotide sequence: TGTGCCAGCAGCCCGGGACAGGGGGGGACAGATACGCAGTATTTT.

This clonotype has just a few counts. This chain links TRBV6-6 with TRBJ1-5; D is ambiguous. There are 14 residues in the CDR3. V lost 7 bases, J lost 5 bases, and 15 bases lay in between. Germline CDR1 reads MNHNY; CDR2 reads SVGAGI (reference sequence). The CDR3 spells CASTPRAGDQPQHF. The CDR3 DNA reads TGTGCCAGCACCCCGAGGGCAGGAGATCAGCCCCAGCATTTT.

In this sample, this clonotype turned up a few times. The V gene is TRBV2, the J gene TRBJ1-1; D not resolved. V dropped 7 bases and J dropped 5 bases, with 17 bases sitting between them. The CDR3 runs to 14 residues. Germline CDR1 is SNHLY and CDR2 is FYNNEI. The CDR3 DNA is TGTGCCAGCATTATACGGGCGAGGATGACTGAAGCTTTCTTT. Protein: CASIIRARMTEAFF.

The gene calls are TRBV4-1 and TRBJ2-1; TRBD2 is a possible D gene (6 bases). The CDR3 covers 13 residues. CDR1 is MGHRA and CDR2 is YSYEKL in the germline V gene. Between the trimmed V and J ends, which lost 0 bases and 10 bases, there was a span of 10 bases. CDR3 loop: CASSQDSGDEQFF. The CDR3 bases are TGCGCCAGCAGCCAAGACTCGGGGGACGAGCAGTTCTTC.

The rearrangement uses TRBV7-2 and TRBJ1-5, with D unresolved. CDR1 is SGHTA, CDR2 FQGNSA, per germline. CDR3 size: 15 residues. V was cut by 5 bases and J by 4 bases, with 15 bases left in between. CDR3 coding DNA: TGTGCCAGCAGCCCCTTCCAGGAAAAAAATCAGCCCCAGCATTTT. Translating it yields CASSPFQEKNQPQHF.

The chain is built from TRBV5-1 and TRBJ1-4; D is perhaps TRBD1 (5 bases). CDR1 is SGHRS, CDR2 YFSETQ, per germline. This CDR3 has 15 residues. Deletions cut 4 bases from V and 4 bases from J, with 14 bases between. CDR3 loop: CASSVGGADNEKLFF. CDR3 coding DNA: TGCGCCAGCAGCGTAGGAGGGGCGGATAATGAAAAACTGTTTTTT.

The rearrangement uses TRBV12-3 or TRBV12-4 and TRBJ1-2; D remains ambiguous. The V end was cut by 2 bases, the J end by 7 bases, with 14 bases between. The CDR3 sequence is 14 residues long. Here the CDR3 DNA reads TGTGCCAGCAGTTTAAACGGCGGATGGCCTGGCTACACCTTC. It encodes CASSLNGGWPGYTF.

The V and J genes are TRBV29-1 and TRBJ2-3; possible D gene TRBD2, 5 bases. Germline CDR1 is SQVTM and CDR2 is ANQGSEA. V lost 7 bases to trimming and J lost 5 bases, with 10 bases between them. This CDR3 is 11 amino acids long. The CDR3 sequence: CSGLSGDTQYF. CDR3 in DNA: TGCAGCGGACTATCAGGAGATACGCAGTATTTT.